Below, one T cell receptor beta chain is given with its context. Its target is unknown. Relative to the germline gene, one junction end is altered; a read error may explain this. This sample is drawn from a study of blood T cells in healthy people across ages. Study-wide results and caveats: CMV status of donors was unknown, possibly confounding expanded clonotype changes. Since the PBMCs were unsorted, naive and antigen-experienced cells could not be conclusively compared. Per million T cells, TCR beta diversity dropped about linearly as age rose.

The germline V gene has CDR1 KGHDR and CDR2 SFDVKD. The CDR3 has 21 residues. A second about 6 to 12 cycle PCR used barcoded and J-beta primers. A tag from a template-switch adaptor with 12 random nucleotides marked each cDNA molecule. MiXCR was run by TCRdb on the 5' RACE reads, yielding one entry per CDR3 protein. Of some 1.7 million distinct CDR3 sequences in the sample, over 25% were seen once. Sequenced sample: blood. The rearrangement uses TRBV24-1 and TRBJ2-6, with 10 bases aligning to TRBD1. The receptor's source is a young woman in good health. The CDR3 nucleotides read TGTGCCAGGAGCGGGGACGGACAGGGGGGAAATTCTGGGACTGGGGCCAACGCCCTGACTTTC. It codes for CARSGDGQGGNSGTGANALTF.